This TCR beta chain comes out of a study of T cell responses to AZD1222 COVID-19 vaccine. General study results and limits: Unmutated variant regions reportedly attract nearly half of all spike-specific TCRs. CD4 TCRs linked to vaccination spanned spike, dominating at 160-218 and 743-854. Sampling that yielded the repertoires occurred only after the peak T cell response. Donors were largely white British and mainly female; clonal diversity was possibly underestimated.

In germline, CDR1 is SGDLS, CDR2 YYNGEE. The CDR3 runs 15 residues. V shed 4 bases and J 6 bases; nucleotides not matched to a gene: 12. Worth noting for this clone: The target antigen is unknown.

Clones were read by immunoSEQ multiplex PCR, and TCRdb kept only the in-frame ones, dropping some. The sample consists of tens of thousands of clones, roughly 88% of them appearing once. The TCR comes from an adult who received the MenACWY meningococcal vaccine as a control. The V call is TRBV9, the J call TRBJ1-1; 7 nucleotides match TRBD1. This sample comprised peripheral blood, obtained 28 days after the second dose of the MenACWY control vaccine. The CDR3 bases are TGTGCCAGCAGCCCATCGGGACAGCCGCTTTCTGAAGCTTTCTTT. As protein: CASSPSGQPLSEAFF. The full variable domain, with the rest looked up from reference TRBV9 and TRBJ1-1, is DSGVTQTPKHLITATGQRVTLRCSPRSGDLSVYWYQQSLDQGLQFLIQYYNGEERAKGNILERFSAQQFPDLHSELNLSSLELGDSALYFCASSPSGQPLSEAFFGQGTRLTVV.